Listed below are T cell receptor beta chains from one sample, sequenced in a study of shared T cell receptors in the human thymus. The data were produced by immunoSEQ multiplex PCR, yet TCRdb's version contains in-frame clones alone and is incomplete. The sample lists hundreds of thousands of clones; about four fifths were seen once. Another study also made use of these data, one on human thymus T cells.

Sequenced material: thymocytes. Receptors were obtained from a boy in the first two years of life with a congenital heart defect. Both conserved end residues are trimmed from each CDR3. Each record gives: V gene, CDR3 protein.

TRBV6-5	ASSSTGQGPYYGYT
TRBV27	ASSLRCGRGPPRQETQY
TRBV10-3	AASTGDTEAF
TRBV11-2	ASSPDFNRELF
TRBV4-3	ASSHTPTGPQETQY
TRBV6-1	ASSEARIGDRARILRSSYEQY
TRBV29-1	SATAGSVYGYT
TRBV4-2	ASSHPGTSGSRGTDTQY
TRBV5-1	ASSLALGGADTQY
TRBV2	ASSGDLAGGVQETQY
TRBV4-1	ASSSSGRAAYEQY
TRBV4-3	ASSQDPTGSSGNTIY
TRBV27	ASSARDSSGELF
TRBV10-2	ASSGGPGEETQY
TRBV6-4	ASSWGLGNEQF
TRBV30	AWSRMSTEAF
TRBV5-4	ASSLGRGPPQETQY
TRBV11-3	ASSPTGLATKTQY
TRBV19	ASSMEQCNGYT
TRBV5-8	ASSLTGTSDSYEQY
TRBV29-1	SVGQGRGEQF
TRBV4-3	ASSHPTGGTDTQY
TRBV21-1	ASSILYGSGSLRTDTQY
TRBV2	ASSEHEQSRDTEAF
TRBV7-8	ASSLAPVGELF
TRBV27	ASSLGLAGGTYEQY
TRBV11-2	ASSFSGTGSYEQY
TRBV19	ASIPRSIITSEEGASGFNEQF
TRBV4-1	ASSQPLAGRKNIQY
TRBV5-4	ASSLTLPLTSSYEQY
TRBV19	ASSIKAGETGELF
TRBV30	AWLGGEVETQY
TRBV7-8	ASSLRLLGSSTDTQY
TRBV10-3	AISESLGLALEQY
TRBV15	ATSSGPGTGRYEQY
TRBV28	ASRPARDRAYEQY
TRBV30	AWSWGPGSYNEQF
TRBV27	ASKRGNYGYT